Below, 9 T cell receptor beta chains from the same sample are listed, as sequenced in a study of T cell responses to AZD1222 COVID-19 vaccine. Repertoires were generated with immunoSEQ multiplex PCR, while TCRdb's copy carries only in-frame clones and drops some. The data contain about 98,000 clones, 84% of them singletons. Sequencing used peripheral blood, obtained on day 0 of AZD1222 vaccination. Receptors originate from an adult in good health.

The chain couples TRBV3-1 (or the pseudogene TRBV3-2) to TRBJ2-2, with 13 bases aligning to TRBD2. CDR1 is LGHDT, CDR2 YNNKEL, per germline (reference sequence). This CDR3 is built from 15 residues. Unmatched junction bases numbered 2, after V lost 3 bases and J lost 7 bases. The CDR3, as DNA: TGTGCCAGCAGCCACGGACTAGCGGGAGTCGGGGAGCTGTTTTTT. Residues: CASSHGLAGVGELFF.

The V call is TRBV18, the J call TRBJ2-7, with D perhaps matching TRBD1 (6 bases). The CDR3 has 13 residues. V lost 9 bases and J 5 bases, leaving 17 bases between the germline ends. The V gene's germline CDR1 is KGHSH and CDR2 LQKENI. The CDR3 nucleotides read TGTGCCAGTTCTCTGGGGGCACTCGACGAGCAGTACTTC. Translating it yields CASSLGALDEQYF.

Written as DNA, the CDR3 is TGTGCCAGCAGCCAAGATTTGGAGACAGCAGGCGAGCAGTACTTC. Translating it yields CASSQDLETAGEQYF. V usage is TRBV3-1 (or the pseudogene TRBV3-2) and J usage is TRBJ2-7, with a tentative D call TRBD1 (5 bases). The CDR3 totals 15 residues. Germline CDR1 reads LGHDT; CDR2 reads YNNKEL (reference sequence). V dropped 0 bases and J dropped 6 bases, with 15 bases sitting between them.

The chain has TRBV3-1 (or the pseudogene TRBV3-2) and TRBJ1-3; weak D call: TRBD1 (6 bases). Germline CDR1 reads LGHDT; CDR2 reads YNNKEL (reference sequence). V dropped 1 base and J dropped 4 bases, with 8 bases sitting between them. The CDR3 runs to 14 residues. In DNA form, the CDR3 reads TGTGCCAGCAGCCAAGGAGGGGGAGGAAACACCATATATTTT. Its translation: CASSQGGGGNTIYF.

V usage is TRBV6-1 and J usage is TRBJ1-2, with D unresolved. V was pared by 2 bases and J by 3 bases, with 4 bases between. Germline V lookup: CDR1 MNHNS, CDR2 SASEGT. The CDR3 is 12 residues long. The CDR3: CASSELDYGYTF. The CDR3 nucleotides read TGTGCCAGCAGTGAATTGGACTATGGCTACACCTTC.

The rearrangement joins TRBV5-6 to TRBJ1-2; tentative D call: TRBD1 (6 bases). Germline V gene data show CDR1 as SGHDT and CDR2 as YYEEEE. V lost 6 bases, J lost 7 bases, and 19 bases lay in between. This CDR3 comprises 14 residues. CDR3 region: CASMFRGAVGGYTF. The DNA for the CDR3 is TGTGCCAGCATGTTCAGGGGCGCGGTAGGTGGCTACACCTTC.

The rearrangement links TRBV4-1 to TRBJ1-4, with 8 bases lining up with TRBD1. The CDR3 is made up of 16 amino acids. The V and J ends lost 4 bases and 8 bases, in that order; junction bases with no gene match: 12. Per the germline V gene, CDR1 is MGHRA and CDR2 is YSYEKL. This chain's CDR3 is CASSPKRQGAGEKLFF. The CDR3 region has the DNA TGCGCCAGCAGCCCCAAACGCCAGGGGGCGGGAGAAAAACTGTTTTTT.

CDR3 region: CASSEWVGGTEAFF. CDR3 nucleotides: TGTGCCAGCAGTGAATGGGTGGGAGGCACTGAAGCTTTCTTT. The gene calls are TRBV2 and TRBJ1-1; D is unresolved. V lost 2 bases to trimming and J lost 4 bases, with 11 bases between them. This CDR3 has 14 amino acids. Per the germline V gene, CDR1 is SNHLY and CDR2 is FYNNEI.

This clone has only a few counts. The chain carries TRBV11-2 and TRBJ2-5, with D possibly being TRBD1 or TRBD2 (5 bases each). CDR1 is SGHAT and CDR2 is FQNNGV in the germline V gene. Trimming shortened V by 2 bases and J by 2 bases, and 9 bases separated the two germline ends. CDR3 length equals 14 residues. CDR3 region: CASSLRDGQETQYF. The CDR3 DNA is TGTGCCAGCAGCTTACGGGACGGTCAAGAGACCCAGTACTTC. Full variable domain (missing parts from reference TRBV11-2 and TRBJ2-5): EAGVAQSPRYKIIEKRQSVAFWCNPISGHATLYWYQQILGQGPKLLIQFQNNGVVDDSQLPKDRFSAERLKGVDSTLKIQPAKLEDSAVYLCASSLRDGQETQYFGPGTRLLVL.